One sample yielded the 27 T cell receptor beta chains listed below, sequenced in a study of shared clonotypes between healthy human individuals (dated by TCRdb to 2019 to 2021). Libraries were prepared through the immunoSEQ multiplex PCR assay. The immuneACCESS repertoire file appears here via TCRdb, limited to in-frame rearrangements. These files lack a portion of the clones; in checked studies, under half of the deficit traces to unresolved V genes, and the cause of the others is not known. This sample gives a few million clones in total; approximately 93% of them show up just once. Together, the top ten hold 0.39% of the sample. The sequencing sample was made of naive CD4+ T cells from PBMCs. The sample's cell subset or site label is to be understood as: CD45RA+ positively selected. Receptors originate from a man aged 18 to 30 in good health. Some clones in this sample may be carry-over from other donors' samples.

V gene TRBV6-1 combines with J gene TRBJ1-1; D gene ambiguous. This CDR3 is 13 amino acids long. V lost 2 bases and J lost 0, with 4 bases in between. Germline CDR1 MNHNS, CDR2 SASEGT. Here the CDR3 DNA reads TGTGCCAGCAGTGAATGGTTGAACACTGAAGCTTTCTTT. It specifies CASSEWLNTEAFF.

The chain recombines TRBV2 with TRBJ1-4, with D possibly TRBD1 on 5 matching bases. With 6 bases removed from V and 7 bases from J, the gap between germline ends came to 12 bases. The CDR3 covers 13 residues. Germline CDR1 reads SNHLY; CDR2 reads FYNNEI. The CDR3 DNA sequence: TGTGCCAGCAGGGTTGGGCAGGGTGAAAAACTGTTTTTT. Its protein product is CASRVGQGEKLFF.

The chain links TRBV7-3 to TRBJ2-2; no clear D. Germline V gene data show CDR1 as SGHTA and CDR2 as FQGTGA. This CDR3 is 13 amino acids long. V was shortened by 2 bases and J by 6 bases, with 7 bases between the two germline ends. CDR3 region: CASSLARAGELFF. CDR3 nucleotide sequence: TGTGCCAGCAGCTTAGCCCGGGCCGGGGAGCTGTTTTTT.

This clone was counted once. V is TRBV5-1 and J is TRBJ2-7; D not resolved. The CDR3 runs to 14 residues. V was clipped by 3 bases and J by 0 bases, with 10 bases between them. Germline CDR1 and CDR2: SGHRS and YFSETQ. CDR3 coding DNA: TGCGCCAGCAGCTCGTTGGACCACTCCTACGAGCAGTACTTC. Protein product: CASSSLDHSYEQYF. Combining the CDR3 with reference TRBV5-1 and TRBJ2-7 gives the whole variable domain KAGVTQTPRYLIKTRGQQVTLSCSPISGHRSVSWYQQTPGQGLQFLFEYFSETQRNKGNFPGRFSGRQFSNSRSEMNVSTLELGDSALYLCASSSLDHSYEQYFGPGTRLTVT.

This clone was seen once. The same CDR3 arises from other DNA sequences in this sample as well. The V call is TRBV15, the J call TRBJ1-5, with unresolved D. The V end lost 0 bases, the J end lost 3 bases, and 3 bases lay between the germline ends. CDR3 length: 13 residues. CDR1 and CDR2 (germline): LNHNV, YYDKDF (reference sequence). The DNA for the CDR3 is TGTGCCACCAGCAGAGAACTCAATCAGCCCCAGCATTTT. This sequence encodes CATSRELNQPQHF.

This chain connects TRBV7-3 to TRBJ2-1; TRBD2 matches at 10 bases. This CDR3 has 15 amino acids. V gave up 5 bases and J gave up 9 bases; unmatched junction bases: 10. CDR1 SGHTA and CDR2 FQGTGA come from the germline V gene. CDR3 in DNA: TGTGCCAGCAGCCCCCCCGGGACTAGCGCCGGTGAGCAGTTCTTC. The encoded protein is CASSPPGTSAGEQFF.

The chain combines TRBV11-3 with TRBJ2-2; 7 nucleotides align to TRBD1. V gave up 5 bases and J gave up 4 bases; unmatched junction bases: 7. The CDR3 is 15 amino acids. The germline V gene has CDR1 SGHNT and CDR2 YENEEA. The CDR3 DNA reads TGTGCCAGCAGCCTCGGGACAGTAAGCACCGGGGAGCTGTTTTTT. Encoded protein: CASSLGTVSTGELFF.

This clone was picked up one time. The gene calls are TRBV5-8 and TRBJ1-5, with 9 bases matching TRBD1. CDR3 length equals 17 residues. The V segment lost 1 base and the J segment 7 bases; nucleotides outside the gene matches: 12. The germline V gene encodes CDR1 SGHTS and CDR2 YDEGEE. The CDR3 region is CASSLIAGTGFRQPQHF. As DNA, the CDR3 is TGTGCCAGCAGCTTGATAGCCGGGACAGGGTTCCGGCAGCCCCAGCATTTT.

The chain couples TRBV28 to TRBJ2-7; D is unresolved. CDR1 and CDR2 (germline): MDHEN, SYDVKM. The CDR3 sequence is 13 residues long. V was cut by 6 bases and J by 2 bases, with 11 bases left in between. The CDR3 DNA reads as TGTGCCAGCAGGCCCTCCGTTGCCTACGAGCAGTACTTC. Protein: CASRPSVAYEQYF.

This clone showed up just once. CDR3 in amino acids: CASSLRGGASNEQFF. The DNA of the CDR3 is TGTGCCAGCAGCCTGCGTGGGGGAGCTAGCAATGAGCAGTTCTTC. The V call is TRBV7-7, the J call TRBJ2-1; D is possibly TRBD1 or TRBD2 (5 bases each). The CDR3 contains 15 residues. The germline gives CDR1 SSHAT, CDR2 FNYEAQ (reference sequence). Trimming took off 5 bases at V and 6 bases at J, with 17 bases between the two ends.

The rearrangement uses TRBV5-5 and TRBJ2-7; TRBD1 aligns across 8 bases. The CDR3 runs 15 residues. V lost 0 bases to trimming and J lost 3 bases; unmatched junction nucleotides: 5. Per the germline V gene, CDR1 is SGHKS and CDR2 is YYEKEE (reference sequence). CDR3: CASSLGAGGFYEQYF. The CDR3 DNA is TGTGCCAGCAGCTTGGGGGCAGGGGGCTTCTACGAGCAGTACTTC.

This chain links TRBV5-1 with TRBJ2-7, with a possible D match to TRBD1 (6 bases). The CDR3 covers 12 residues. Germline assignment: CDR1 SGHRS and CDR2 YFSETQ. V was clipped by 4 bases and J by 5 bases, with 10 bases between them. The CDR3 is CASSQTGNEQYF. CDR3 bases: TGCGCCAGCAGCCAGACAGGTAACGAGCAGTACTTC.

The rearrangement links TRBV28 to TRBJ2-2, with 9 bases fitting TRBD1. The CDR3 has 14 amino acids. With 8 bases clipped from V and 7 bases from J, the junction kept 8 bases outside the gene matches. Germline V CDR1 and CDR2: MDHEN, SYDVKM. CDR3 nucleotide sequence: TGTGCCAGCTGGACAGGGGATACGATCGGGGAGCTGTTTTTT. Translation: CASWTGDTIGELFF.

The chain combines TRBV5-1 with TRBJ2-2, with a possible D match to TRBD1 (6 bases). The V gene lost 7 bases and the J gene lost 7 bases, with 20 bases spanning the gap. The CDR3 has 15 residues. Germline loops: CDR1 SGHRS, CDR2 YFSETQ. The CDR3 sequence: CASQGSYRESGELFF. Here the CDR3 DNA reads TGCGCCAGCCAAGGATCGTACAGGGAAAGCGGGGAGCTGTTTTTT.

The chain is built from TRBV11-3 and TRBJ1-1, with D tentatively TRBD1 (5 bases). Germline loops: CDR1 SGHNT, CDR2 YENEEA. This CDR3 comprises 13 residues. The V gene lost 4 bases and the J gene lost 5 bases, with 11 bases spanning the gap. CDR3 nucleotides: TGTGCCAGCAGCTCACGGGACGGAACTGAAGCTTTCTTT. It encodes CASSSRDGTEAFF.

V usage is TRBV14 and J usage is TRBJ1-3; D is uncertain. The CDR3 totals 12 residues. Germline V lookup: CDR1 SGHDN, CDR2 FVKESK. V was shortened by 4 bases and J by 3 bases, with 4 bases between the two germline ends. CDR3 in amino acids: CASSRGGNTIYF. The CDR3 DNA reads as TGTGCCAGCAGCCGAGGTGGAAACACCATATATTTT.

The genes are TRBV30 and TRBJ2-3; TRBD1 matches 10 bases. The CDR3 length is 14 residues. Germline loops: CDR1 GTSNPN, CDR2 SVGIG (reference sequence). After removal of 1 base from V and 5 bases from J, the junction contained 3 bases not matched to a gene. CDR3 sequence (DNA): TGTGCCTGGAGTGCGGACAGGGGGATAGATACGCAGTATTTT. Translated: CAWSADRGIDTQYF.

The V gene is TRBV15, the J gene TRBJ2-6; 8 bases line up with TRBD1. This CDR3 has 17 residues. From germline, CDR1 is LNHNV and CDR2 YYDKDF (reference sequence). V lost 4 bases to trimming and J lost 8 bases; unmatched junction nucleotides: 13. In nucleotides, the CDR3 is TGTGCCACCAGCACCCGATCCACTCCAGGGGGCTCCAACGTCCTGACTTTC. This gives the protein CATSTRSTPGGSNVLTF.

This clone has just a few counts. This sample also contains other DNA sequences that code for the same CDR3. The V call is TRBV7-2, the J call TRBJ1-5; no clear D gene. Germline CDR1 SGHTA, CDR2 FQGNSA. V gave up 1 base and J gave up 6 bases, with 4 bases separating them. The CDR3 consists of 12 residues. The CDR3 coding sequence is TGTGCCAGCAGCTTAGGGGGTCAGCCCCAGCATTTT. Translation: CASSLGGQPQHF.

This sequence joins TRBV7-3 and TRBJ2-3, with D maybe TRBD1 (5 bases). The CDR3 spans 15 residues. Trimming pared 1 base from V and 1 base from J, leaving 9 bases between. Per germline, CDR1 SGHTA and CDR2 FQGTGA. The CDR3 loop reads CASSLRSGRTDTQYF. Written as DNA, the CDR3 is TGTGCCAGCAGCTTAAGGTCAGGGCGCACAGATACGCAGTATTTT.

This clone was counted once. The chain is built from TRBV7-9 and TRBJ2-3; 7 bases fit TRBD1. J was trimmed by 4 bases and V by 5 bases; bases with no gene match: 6. The germline gives CDR1 SEHNR, CDR2 FQNEAQ (reference sequence). The CDR3 runs to 14 residues. For the CDR3, the DNA is TGTGCCAGCAGCACAGACAGGGCGGCAGATACGCAGTATTTT. Protein product: CASSTDRAADTQYF. Complete variable domain (other parts from reference TRBV7-9 and TRBJ2-3): DTGVSQNPRHKITKRGQNVTFRCDPISEHNRLYWYRQTLGQGPEFLTYFQNEAQLEKSRLLSDRFSAERPKGSFSTLEIQRTEQGDSAMYLCASSTDRAADTQYFGPGTRLTVL.

The chain links TRBV13 to TRBJ2-1; 10 nucleotides agree with TRBD2. The CDR3 runs to 16 residues. J lost 4 bases, V lost 4 bases, and 7 bases had no gene match. The V gene's germline CDR1 is PRHDT and CDR2 FYEKMQ (reference sequence). This CDR3 is CASSSPTSGEYNEQFF. The CDR3, as DNA: TGTGCCAGCAGCTCCCCTACTAGCGGGGAATACAATGAGCAGTTCTTC.

The chain is built from TRBV5-6 and TRBJ1-2, with D possibly being TRBD1 (6 bases). This CDR3 region has 16 residues. V was cut by 4 bases and J by 2 bases, with 18 bases left in between. Germline CDR1 is SGHDT and CDR2 is YYEEEE. The CDR3 loop is CASSPLLGAENYGYTF. CDR3 in DNA: TGTGCCAGCAGCCCGCTCTTGGGGGCAGAAAACTATGGCTACACCTTC.

The DNA of the CDR3 is TGTGCCAGCAGCTTAAGGGGAGGCGGGTCAGGAATAGCCAAAAACATTCAGTACTTC. This translates into CASSLRGGGSGIAKNIQYF. The rearrangement joins TRBV7-3 to TRBJ2-4, with D possibly TRBD2 on 6 matching bases. Per germline, CDR1 SGHTA and CDR2 FQGTGA. The CDR3 has 19 residues. V shed 1 base and J shed 0 bases, with 19 bases lying between them.

CDR3 coding DNA: TGTGCCAGCAGCCGTGGGGGGAGCCTAACCTACGAGCAGTACTTC. It specifies CASSRGGSLTYEQYF. V is TRBV27 and J is TRBJ2-7, with a tentative D call TRBD2 (6 bases). CDR1 is MNHEY and CDR2 is SMNVEV in the germline V gene (reference sequence). Trimming shortened V by 6 bases and J by 2 bases, and 17 bases separated the two germline ends. This CDR3 has 15 residues.

The chain links TRBV7-2 to TRBJ1-1; D is possibly TRBD1 (5 bases). V lost 5 bases, J lost 3 bases, and 13 bases lay in between. The length of the CDR3 is 14 residues. Germline V gene lookup returns CDR1 SGHTA and CDR2 FQGNSA. Here the CDR3 DNA reads TGTGCCAGCAGCCTGCGCGGGGGTTACACTGAAGCTTTCTTT. This codes for CASSLRGGYTEAFF.

Comment on this clone: At the DNA level, this CDR3 is encoded by other sequences in the same sample as well. This chain connects TRBV10-3 to TRBJ2-7, with D uncertain. This CDR3 comprises 13 residues. V lost 3 bases to trimming and J lost 2 bases, with 8 bases between them. Germline CDR1 reads ENHRY; CDR2 reads SYGVKD. CDR3 coding DNA: TGTGCCATCAGTGAAGGCCTGACCTACGAGCAGTACTTC. It is translated as CAISEGLTYEQYF.